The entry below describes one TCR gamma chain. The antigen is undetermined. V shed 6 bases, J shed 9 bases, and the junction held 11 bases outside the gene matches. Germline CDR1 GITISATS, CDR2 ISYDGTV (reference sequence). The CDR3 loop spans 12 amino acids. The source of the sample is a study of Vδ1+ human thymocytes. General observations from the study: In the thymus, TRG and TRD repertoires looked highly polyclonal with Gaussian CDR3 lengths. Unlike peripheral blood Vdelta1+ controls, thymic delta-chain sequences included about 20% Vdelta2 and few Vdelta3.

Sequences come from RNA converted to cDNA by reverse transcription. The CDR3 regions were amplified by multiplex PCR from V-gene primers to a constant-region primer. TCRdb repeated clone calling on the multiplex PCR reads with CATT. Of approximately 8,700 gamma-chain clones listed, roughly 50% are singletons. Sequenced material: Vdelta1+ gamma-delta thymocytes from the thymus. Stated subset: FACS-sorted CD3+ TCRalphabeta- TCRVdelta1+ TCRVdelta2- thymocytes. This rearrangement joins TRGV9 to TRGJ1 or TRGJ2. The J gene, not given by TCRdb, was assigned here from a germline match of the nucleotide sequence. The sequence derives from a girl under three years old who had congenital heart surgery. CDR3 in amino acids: CALWYKGPKKLF. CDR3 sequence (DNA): TGTGCCTTGTGGTACAAGGGGCCTAAGAAACTCTTT.